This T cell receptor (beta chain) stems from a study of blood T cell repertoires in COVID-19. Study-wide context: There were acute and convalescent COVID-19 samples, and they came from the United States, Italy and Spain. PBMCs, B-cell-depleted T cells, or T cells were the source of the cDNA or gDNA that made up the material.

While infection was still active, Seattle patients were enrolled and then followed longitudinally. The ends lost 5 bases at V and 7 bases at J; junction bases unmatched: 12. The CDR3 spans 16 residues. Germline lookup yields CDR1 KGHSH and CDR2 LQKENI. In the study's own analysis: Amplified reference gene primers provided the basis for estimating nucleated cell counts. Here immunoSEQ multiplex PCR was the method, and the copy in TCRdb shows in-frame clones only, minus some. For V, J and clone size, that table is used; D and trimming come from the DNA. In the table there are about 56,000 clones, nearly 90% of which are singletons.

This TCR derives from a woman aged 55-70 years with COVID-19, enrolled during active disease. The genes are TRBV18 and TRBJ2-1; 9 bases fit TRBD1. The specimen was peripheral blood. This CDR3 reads CASSARGTGIGNEQFF. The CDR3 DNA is TGTGCCAGCTCAGCCCGAGGGACAGGGATAGGGAATGAGCAGTTCTTC.